These 7 T cell receptor beta chains share one sample of origin, sequenced in a study of blood T cells in healthy people across ages (dated by TCRdb to 2013 to 2016). The library relied on 5' RACE. Instrument on record: Illumina HiSeq 2500. The second PCR ran for roughly 6 to 11 cycles and used a J-beta primer mix along with a sample-barcoded 5' primer. TCRdb trimmed the raw reads at Q25, called clones with MiXCR and kept productive beta chains. Rows are combined by CDR3 protein, so each entry shows the most common genes and DNA. This sample has about 940,000 distinct CDR3 sequences in its table, and about 44% of those were observed once. The ten largest account for 13% of the sample. The sample was blood. These receptor sequences come from a man aged 30 to 39 in good health.

This clonotype has only a few counts. This chain's CDR3 is CSASGGVSSYNEQFF. The CDR3 DNA is TGCAGTGCTAGCGGGGGGGTGAGCTCCTACAATGAGCAGTTCTTC. V is TRBV20-1 and J is TRBJ2-1; 8 nucleotides align to TRBD2. Germline CDR1 and CDR2: DFQATT and SNEGSKA (reference sequence). This CDR3 contains 15 residues. V shed 3 bases and J 0 bases; nucleotides not matched to a gene: 4.

The V gene is TRBV12-3 or TRBV12-4, the J gene TRBJ2-3, with D hard to call. V was cut by 6 bases and J by 10 bases, with 17 bases left in between. This CDR3 spans 13 amino acids. DNA of the CDR3: TGTGCCAGCAGCGAGTCCCGCAGGTCGCCGCAGTATTTT. This gives the protein CASSESRRSPQYF.

Only a few counts were recorded for this clonotype. V usage is TRBV20-1 and J usage is TRBJ1-5, with 10 bases that match TRBD1. The CDR3 covers 17 residues. V trimming: 5 bases; J trimming: 5 bases; junction bases outside the gene matches: 15. The germline V gene encodes CDR1 DFQATT and CDR2 SNEGSKA (reference sequence). As DNA, the CDR3 is TGCAGTGCTTCCCCGGCCGGGACAGGGGCGCGTTATCAGCCCCAGCATTTT. It is translated as CSASPAGTGARYQPQHF.

For this clonotype: One end of the junction does not line up with germline, which may come from a read error. This rearrangement joins TRBV10-3 to TRBJ2-6; a possible D gene is TRBD2 (5 bases). CDR3 length: 14 residues. Per germline, CDR1 ENHRY and CDR2 SYGVKD. The CDR3 DNA is TGTGCCGTCAGCCCAGGACTGGGGGCCAACGTCCTGACTTTC. It codes for CAVSPGLGANVLTF.

This chain joins TRBV5-5 and TRBJ2-7; D is uncertain. CDR3 length: 15 amino acids. Germline values: CDR1 SGHKS, CDR2 YYEKEE (reference sequence). Trimming shortened V by 4 bases and J by 0 bases, and 14 bases separated the two germline ends. CDR3 region: CASSGLDGLSYEQYF. In nucleotides, the CDR3 is TGTGCCAGCAGCGGCCTGGACGGCCTCTCCTACGAGCAGTACTTC.

The chain joins TRBV27 to TRBJ2-7; no definite D call. V was trimmed by 7 bases and J by 2 bases, leaving 18 bases between them. The germline V gene encodes CDR1 MNHEY and CDR2 SMNVEV (reference sequence). The CDR3 is 15 amino acids. CDR3 loop: CASTSLTIPPYEQYF. Here the CDR3 DNA reads TGTGCCAGCACTTCCTTGACAATTCCCCCCTACGAGCAGTACTTC.

The chain uses TRBV7-9 and TRBJ2-1; unclear D gene. The germline CDR1 and CDR2 sequences are SEHNR and FQNEAQ (reference sequence). There are 16 residues in the CDR3. With 4 bases removed from V and 3 bases from J, the gap between germline ends came to 16 bases. This chain's CDR3 is CASSSAGLVVYNEQFF. Here the CDR3 DNA reads TGTGCCAGCAGCTCCGCCGGGCTAGTGGTCTACAATGAGCAGTTCTTC.